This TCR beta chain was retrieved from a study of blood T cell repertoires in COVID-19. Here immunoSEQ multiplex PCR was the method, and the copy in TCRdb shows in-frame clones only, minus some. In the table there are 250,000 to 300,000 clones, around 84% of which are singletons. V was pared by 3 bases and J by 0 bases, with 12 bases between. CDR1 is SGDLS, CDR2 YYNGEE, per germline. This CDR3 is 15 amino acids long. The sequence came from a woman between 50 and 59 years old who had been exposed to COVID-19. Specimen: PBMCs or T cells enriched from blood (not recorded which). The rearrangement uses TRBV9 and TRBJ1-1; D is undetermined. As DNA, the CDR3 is TGTGCCAGCAGCGCTTGGGGAGACCTGAACACTGAAGCTTTCTTT. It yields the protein CASSAWGDLNTEAFF.